A selection of T cell receptor beta chains follows, all from one sample in a study of blood T cell repertoires in COVID-19. Produced via immunoSEQ multiplex PCR; TCRdb's table is partial and in-frame only. The repertoire holds around 150,000 clones, roughly 89% seen once, with 8.5% to 9% in the top ten. Sample: peripheral blood. These TCRs come from a man in his thirties or forties with COVID-19, enrolled during active disease. The CDR3 runs from the conserved cysteine through the conserved F or W. Fields, in order: J gene, clone size, D gene, V gene, CDR3 protein, CDR3 DNA. The D gene is left open where the match is weak. Only some rows state a clone size, as once, few, many or a class for expanded clones.

>TRBJ1-1|.|TRBD1|TRBV5-8
CASSAPLGQRNTEAFF
TGTGCCAGCAGCGCACCCTTGGGACAGAGGAACACTGAAGCTTTCTTT
>TRBJ2-1|.|TRBD2|TRBV7-3
CASSSRGTSGYNEQFF
TGTGCCAGCAGCTCACGGGGGACTAGCGGTTACAATGAGCAGTTCTTC
>TRBJ1-6|.|TRBD1|TRBV18
CASSLDRTNSPLHF
TGTGCCAGCTCCCTGGACAGGACCAATTCACCCCTCCACTTT
>TRBJ2-4|few|.|TRBV28
CASSFGFGALRDKNIQYF
TGTGCCAGCAGTTTTGGGTTCGGGGCCCTGCGGGACAAAAACATTCAGTACTTC
>TRBJ2-1|.|TRBD2|TRBV24-1
CATSESSGSLFF
TGTGCCACCAGTGAGTCAAGCGGGAGTTTGTTCTTC
>TRBJ2-7|.|TRBD1|TRBV5-6
CASSLTRGRLGSYEQYF
TGTGCCAGCAGCTTGACGAGGGGGCGCCTAGGGTCCTACGAGCAGTACTTC
>TRBJ1-6|.|.|TRBV28
CASTSTGSYNSPLHF
TGTGCCAGCACCAGCACGGGCTCCTATAATTCACCCCTCCACTTT
>TRBJ2-4|.|.|TRBV3-1/TRBV3-2
CASSHGGAFQYF
TGTGCCAGCAGCCACGGCGGCGCCTTTCAGTACTTC
>TRBJ1-5|.|.|TRBV10-2
CASQEGGRGNQPQHF
TGCGCCAGCCAAGAGGGGGGGCGCGGCAATCAGCCCCAGCATTTT
>TRBJ2-7|.|.|TRBV15
CATSRDQGRQYF
TGTGCCACCAGCAGAGATCAGGGGAGGCAGTACTTC
>TRBJ2-2|.|.|TRBV19
CASSIVREEAGELFF
TGTGCCAGTAGTATAGTGCGGGAAGAGGCCGGGGAGCTGTTTTTT
>TRBJ2-4|.|.|TRBV5-5
CASSLDRRDIQYF
TGTGCCAGCAGCTTAGATAGACGGGACATTCAGTACTTC
>TRBJ1-6|.|.|TRBV7-9
CASSPGDSPLHF
TGTGCCAGCAGCCCGGGGGATTCACCCCTCCACTTT
>TRBJ2-7|few|.|TRBV5-1
CASSLVGGRREQYF
TGCGCCAGCAGCTTGGTCGGGGGGCGCCGCGAGCAGTACTTC
>TRBJ2-1|.|TRBD2|TRBV7-3
CASSLKSGLAENNEQFF
TGTGCCAGCAGCTTAAAGTCAGGCCTAGCGGAGAACAATGAGCAGTTCTTC
>TRBJ2-7|once|.|TRBV6-5
CASSHKREQYF
TGTGCCAGCAGCCACAAGCGCGAGCAGTACTTC
>TRBJ2-7|once|TRBD1|TRBV25-1
CASSELDRGSEQYF
TGTGCCAGCAGTGAATTAGACAGGGGAAGCGAGCAGTACTTC
>TRBJ2-3|.|TRBD1|TRBV7-2
CASSLGDRGGGDTQYF
TGTGCCAGCAGCTTGGGTGACAGGGGAGGCGGAGATACGCAGTATTTT
>TRBJ2-6|.|.|TRBV7-8
CASSLARTTGANVLTF
TGTGCCAGCAGCTTAGCCCGGACAACGGGGGCCAACGTCCTGACTTTC
>TRBJ1-2|.|TRBD1|TRBV28
CASSWGQRANYGYTF
TGTGCCAGCAGTTGGGGACAGAGAGCTAACTATGGCTACACCTTC
>TRBJ1-6|.|TRBD1|TRBV5-4
CASSYGQGALNSPLHF
TGTGCCAGCAGCTACGGACAGGGGGCGCTTAATTCACCCCTCCACTTT
>TRBJ2-1|.|.|TRBV5-6
CASSLVFVGDEQFF
TGTGCCAGCAGCTTGGTCTTTGTGGGCGATGAGCAGTTCTTC
>TRBJ2-3|.|TRBD2|TRBV7-3
CASTGLAGDSSDTQYF
TGTGCCAGCACCGGACTAGCGGGAGATAGTTCAGATACGCAGTATTTT
>TRBJ2-5|.|.|TRBV9
CASNGAGIWETQYF
TGTGCCAGCAATGGGGCAGGGATATGGGAGACCCAGTACTTC
>TRBJ1-1|.|.|TRBV28
CASSGDPRGAEAFF
TGTGCCAGCAGTGGAGACCCCCGGGGTGCTGAAGCTTTCTTT
>TRBJ2-1|.|TRBD2|TRBV30
CAWSSGRINEQFF
TGTGCCTGGTCTAGCGGGAGAATCAATGAGCAGTTCTTC
>TRBJ2-7|few|TRBD1|TRBV6-5
CASRPGQEYEQYF
TGTGCCAGCAGACCGGGACAGGAGTACGAGCAGTACTTC
>TRBJ1-6|.|.|TRBV7-2
CASSLALQGGSPLHF
TGTGCCAGCAGCTTAGCGTTACAGGGCGGTTCACCCCTCCACTTT
>TRBJ2-7|.|.|TRBV6-2/TRBV6-3
CASSYSSYEQYF
TGTGCCAGCAGTTACAGTAGCTACGAGCAGTACTTC
>TRBJ1-5|.|.|TRBV28
CASKHWDTYNQPQHF
TGTGCCAGTAAGCACTGGGACACCTACAATCAGCCCCAGCATTTT
>TRBJ2-5|.|.|TRBV18
CASLPGVLQETQYF
TGTGCCAGCCTCCCCGGGGTGCTACAAGAGACCCAGTACTTC
>TRBJ2-5|.|.|TRBV28
CASRYSETQYF
TGTGCCAGCAGGTACTCGGAGACCCAGTACTTC
>TRBJ2-1|.|.|TRBV7-9
CASSLESSRDEQFF
TGTGCCAGCAGCTTAGAGTCTAGCCGGGATGAGCAGTTCTTC
>TRBJ2-3|.|.|TRBV2
CASSPLDRGTDTQYF
TGTGCCAGCAGCCCTCTCGACAGAGGCACAGATACGCAGTATTTT
>TRBJ1-5|once|.|TRBV6-1
CASSEDRAQPQHF
TGTGCCAGCAGTGAAGACAGGGCTCAGCCCCAGCATTTT
>TRBJ2-3|.|TRBD2|TRBV9
CASSVRLAGGSDTQYF
TGTGCCAGCAGCGTCAGACTAGCGGGAGGTTCAGATACGCAGTATTTT
>TRBJ1-4|.|.|TRBV6-5
CASSDRTPANEKLFF
TGTGCCAGCAGCGATCGGACACCTGCAAATGAAAAACTGTTTTTT
>TRBJ2-7|once|TRBD2|TRBV10-3
CAISVTSGSYEQYF
TGTGCCATCAGTGTTACTAGCGGGAGTTACGAGCAGTACTTC
>TRBJ2-7|.|.|TRBV7-8
CASRAAYEQYF
TGTGCCAGCAGGGCCGCCTACGAGCAGTACTTC
>TRBJ2-2|.|TRBD2|TRBV19
CASRDARGLAGTGELFF
TGTGCCAGTAGGGATGCCCGAGGACTAGCGGGAACCGGGGAGCTGTTTTTT
>TRBJ2-1|.|TRBD2|TRBV27
CASSKGTSGRNEQFF
TGTGCCAGCAGTAAGGGGACTAGCGGGAGAAATGAGCAGTTCTTC
>TRBJ2-3|.|.|TRBV6-1
CASSESGLNTQYF
TGTGCCAGCAGTGAAAGCGGGCTGAATACGCAGTATTTT
>TRBJ1-1|.|.|TRBV2
CASTSGSLDRKAFF
TGTGCCAGCACATCTGGATCCCTAGACCGAAAAGCTTTCTTT
>TRBJ1-1|.|.|TRBV9
CASSPDSLWDTEAFF
TGTGCCAGCAGCCCAGACAGCCTTTGGGACACTGAAGCTTTCTTT
>TRBJ1-2|.|.|TRBV29-1
CSVVGTMSYGYTF
TGCAGCGTTGTCGGGACAATGTCCTATGGCTACACCTTC
>TRBJ1-2|.|TRBD1|TRBV27
CASSPGGGQGARGYTF
TGTGCCAGCAGTCCAGGAGGAGGACAGGGGGCGCGAGGCTACACCTTC
>TRBJ1-6|.|.|TRBV6-2/TRBV6-3
CASSYTGGTNSPLHF
TGTGCCAGCAGTTATACAGGAGGGACCAATTCACCCCTCCACTTT
>TRBJ2-3|.|.|TRBV28
CASSRGGTAQDLYF
TGTGCCAGCAGTCGTGGCGGGACAGCTCAAGATTTGTATTTT
>TRBJ1-1|.|TRBD1|TRBV6-5
CASSLGTGEAFF
TGTGCCAGCAGCCTAGGGACAGGCGAAGCTTTCTTT
>TRBJ2-3|.|TRBD2|TRBV30
CAWSPGLAGFIGTQYF
TGTGCCTGGAGCCCGGGACTAGCGGGTTTCATCGGTACGCAGTATTTT
>TRBJ2-7|many|TRBD1|TRBV7-9
CASSPDRALYEQYF
TGTGCCAGCAGCCCGGACAGGGCACTCTACGAGCAGTACTTC
>TRBJ2-1|.|.|TRBV7-2
CASSQPPRDEQFF
TGTGCCAGCAGCCAACCCCCCAGGGATGAGCAGTTCTTC
>TRBJ2-1|.|TRBD2|TRBV20-1
CSASSPTGLAGWEQFF
TGCAGTGCTAGTAGCCCCACGGGACTAGCGGGATGGGAGCAGTTCTTC